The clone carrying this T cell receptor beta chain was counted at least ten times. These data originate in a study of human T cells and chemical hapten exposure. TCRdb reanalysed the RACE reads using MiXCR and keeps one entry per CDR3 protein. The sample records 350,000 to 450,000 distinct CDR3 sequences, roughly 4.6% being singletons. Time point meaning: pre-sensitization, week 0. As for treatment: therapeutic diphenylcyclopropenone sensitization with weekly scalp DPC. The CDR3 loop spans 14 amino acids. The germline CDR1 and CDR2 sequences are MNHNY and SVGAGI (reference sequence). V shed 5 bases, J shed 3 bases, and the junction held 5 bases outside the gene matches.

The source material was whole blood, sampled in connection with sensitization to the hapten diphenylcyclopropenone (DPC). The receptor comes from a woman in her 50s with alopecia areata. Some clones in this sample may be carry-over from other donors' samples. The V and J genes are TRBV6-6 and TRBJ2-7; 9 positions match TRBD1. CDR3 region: CASSPGTGNYEQYF. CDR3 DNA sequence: TGTGCCAGCAGTCCCGGGACAGGGAACTACGAGCAGTACTTC.